Below, 3 T cell receptor beta chains from the same sample are listed, as sequenced in a study of brain T cells in children with intractable seizures (dated by TCRdb to the early 2020s). In the paper's terms, the time point label means: resected brain tissue, or blood drawn just prior to surgery. Libraries were made using the immunoSEQ multiplex PCR assay. This immuneACCESS table, as held by TCRdb, lists in-frame sequences with V and J called but not all clones. Of the missing ones, under half trace to an unresolved V gene in checked studies; the others have no known cause. This sample comprises approximately 40,000 clones, around nine tenths of them detected only once. Together, the top ten hold roughly 6.5% of the sample. The sample consisted of peripheral blood, taken at surgery. The receptors were gathered from a girl aged 2-10 years with tuberous sclerosis and intractable seizures.

The rearrangement links TRBV5-1 to TRBJ1-5; 8 positions match TRBD1. Germline loops: CDR1 SGHRS, CDR2 YFSETQ. The V and J ends lost 2 bases and 7 bases, in that order; junction bases with no gene match: 2. CDR3 length: 13 amino acids. CDR3 sequence: CASSLNRGQPQHF. CDR3 bases: TGCGCCAGCAGCTTAAACAGGGGGCAGCCCCAGCATTTT.

This chain connects TRBV3-1 (or the pseudogene TRBV3-2) to TRBJ1-5; D might be TRBD1 (6 bases). CDR3 size: 15 residues. V lost 0 bases, J lost 7 bases, and 13 bases lay in between. Germline CDR1 LGHDT, CDR2 YNNKEL (reference sequence). CDR3 protein: CASSQDLGGPQPQHF. CDR3 coding DNA: TGTGCCAGCAGCCAAGATCTTGGGGGGCCCCAGCCCCAGCATTTT.

The rearrangement uses TRBV5-1 and TRBJ2-3, with unresolved D. V was cut by 3 bases and J by 2 bases, with 13 bases left in between. The CDR3 totals 15 residues. Germline V gene sequence: CDR1 SGHRS, CDR2 YFSETQ. Here the CDR3 DNA reads TGCGCCAGCAGCTCCGGCGCGTCTCTCACAGATACGCAGTATTTT. Encoded protein: CASSSGASLTDTQYF. Full variable domain (rest looked up from reference TRBV5-1 and TRBJ2-3): KAGVTQTPRYLIKTRGQQVTLSCSPISGHRSVSWYQQTPGQGLQFLFEYFSETQRNKGNFPGRFSGRQFSNSRSEMNVSTLELGDSALYLCASSSGASLTDTQYFGPGTRLTVL.